The present TCR beta chain was sequenced within a study of T cell responses to AZD1222 COVID-19 vaccine (TCRdb year 2021). In the study overall: Because spike-specific TCR depth and breadth did not differ between the two schedules, AZD1222 recipients who got a second dose at roughly 4 weeks were pooled with those who got a second dose at roughly 12 weeks. A total of more than 230 trial participants underwent TCR sequencing, of whom roughly 210 had received two doses of AZD1222 and some 25 had received two doses of the MenACWY control vaccine. Enrollment into the trials was organized by age into subgroups of 18-55, 56-69 and 70-plus years, and those subgroups contained roughly 140, 27 and 60 TCR-sequenced participants, respectively. On the study overall, not on this receptor specifically: Because no samples from the day 14 peak response were available, repertoires could be characterized only after the peak T cell response. Spike-specific TCR breadth and depth rose significantly after two AZD1222 doses compared with day 0 and with MenACWY recipients. The vaccine-associated CD4 TCRs covered the entire spike protein, and the dominant responses fell in regions 160-218 and 743-854. The 56-69-year group was small, and its depth increase did not reach significance, likely because of low power. Nearly half of unique spike-specific TCRs reportedly recognized epitopes outside regions mutated in the B.1.351 and B.1.1.7 variants. Participants were mostly white British, with more females than males. The authors suggested clonal diversity may have been underestimated. Conclusions about previously exposed vaccinees were limited because only a handful of AZD1222 recipients were SARS-CoV-2 seropositive at baseline.

The CDR3, cysteine through phenylalanine, is 17 amino acids long. Left in the record is the CDR3 DNA by itself, 51 bases read in frame from the first base. The CDR3 regions of human TCRbeta chains were analyzed by immunosequencing. Per the original workflow: Repertoire TCRs were checked for matches against a reference library of SARS-CoV-2-specific TCRs that had been generated using the MIRA antigen-specificity platform. Breadth meant the fraction of unique TCRs that were SARS-CoV-2-associated, whereas depth meant the fraction of total T cells that were SARS-CoV-2-associated. Using the MIRA data, each spike-specific TCR was mapped to the spike region that the TCR reacts to and placed in a CD4 or CD8 class. Log10-transformed breadth and depth values were compared by one-way ANOVA with Sidak's multiple comparisons tests. The table comes from immuneACCESS by way of TCRdb, which keeps in-frame sequences with V and J called. Part of the clones is missing from these tables; in studies checked, under half for an unresolved V gene and the rest for unknown reasons. The V and J calls and clone size are taken from that table; D and trimming were inferred from the DNA. The sample contains fewer than 120,000 clones, 80% to 95% of them found a single time. Under 10% of the sample is held by the ten biggest clonotypes.

Notes on this clone: It has no known antigen specificity. Base quality data are lacking; no much larger clone is found one base away.

According to the study, the label for this sample's time point signals: baseline before first vaccination. Samples from vaccinated people were obtained from the UK trials COV001 and COV002, which included a single-blind randomized controlled phase 2/3 trial of AZD1222 (ChAdOx1 nCoV-19) in healthy adults. For TCRbeta chain sequencing, PBMC samples were collected from trial participants at day 0 and at day 28 after the second dose. The sequence links TRBV21-1 to TRBJ2-7. TRBV21-1 is labeled a pseudogene. Sequences were derived from peripheral blood, sampled on day 0 of AZD1222 vaccination. The clonotype comes from an adult in good health. The nucleotide sequence is given as TGTGCCAGCAGCAAAGGGAATGAAGGTCGTTTAAACTACGAGCAGTACTTC. This encodes CASSKGNEGRLNYEQYF.